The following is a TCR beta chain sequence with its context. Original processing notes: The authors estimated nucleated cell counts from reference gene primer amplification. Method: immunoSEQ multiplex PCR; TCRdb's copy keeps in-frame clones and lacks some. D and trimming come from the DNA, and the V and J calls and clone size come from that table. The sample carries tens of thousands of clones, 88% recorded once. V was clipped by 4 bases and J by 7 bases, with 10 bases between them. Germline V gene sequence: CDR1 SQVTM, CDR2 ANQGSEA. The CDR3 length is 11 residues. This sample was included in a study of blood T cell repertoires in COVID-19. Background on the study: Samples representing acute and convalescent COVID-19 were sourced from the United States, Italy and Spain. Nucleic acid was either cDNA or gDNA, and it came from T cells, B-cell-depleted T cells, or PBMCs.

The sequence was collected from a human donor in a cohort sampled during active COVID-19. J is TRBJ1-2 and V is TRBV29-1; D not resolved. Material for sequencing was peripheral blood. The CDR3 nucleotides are TGCAGCGTTGTGGCTGAGGGTGGCTACACCTTC. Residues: CSVVAEGGYTF.